This TCR beta chain was captured in a study of tumor-infiltrating lymphocytes in primary liver carcinoma. Deletions cut 3 bases from V and 4 bases from J, with 13 bases between. CDR1 and CDR2 from the germline V gene are SGHRS and YFSETQ. The CDR3 contains 15 residues. RNA and DNA were co-extracted from roughly 20-30 mg of unsorted bulk tissue. There are many counts of this clonotype. A constant-region primer served to make TCR beta cDNA from 500 to 550 ng total RNA. Construction of TCR beta libraries relied on three successive nested multiplex PCR rounds employing slightly modified ARM-PCR. The opening two PCR rounds, ten to eleven cycles each, paired TRBV1-TRBV30 forward primers with a C-beta reverse primer. TCRdb used MiXCR to reprocess the multiplex PCR reads, holding one entry per CDR3 protein. The table has around 56,000 distinct CDR3 sequences, less than 75% seen once.

This chain uses TRBV5-1 with TRBJ1-4, with D perhaps matching TRBD1 (6 bases). The TCR comes from a man aged 35 to 55 with primary liver carcinoma and hepatitis B virus infection. The sequencing sample was made of liver tumor tissue from sampling region 2. Subset specified: tumor region T2, inferior pole. The CDR3 region has the DNA TGCGCCAGCAGCTGGGGACATTCGGGTAATGAAAAACTGTTTTTT. Protein product: CASSWGHSGNEKLFF.